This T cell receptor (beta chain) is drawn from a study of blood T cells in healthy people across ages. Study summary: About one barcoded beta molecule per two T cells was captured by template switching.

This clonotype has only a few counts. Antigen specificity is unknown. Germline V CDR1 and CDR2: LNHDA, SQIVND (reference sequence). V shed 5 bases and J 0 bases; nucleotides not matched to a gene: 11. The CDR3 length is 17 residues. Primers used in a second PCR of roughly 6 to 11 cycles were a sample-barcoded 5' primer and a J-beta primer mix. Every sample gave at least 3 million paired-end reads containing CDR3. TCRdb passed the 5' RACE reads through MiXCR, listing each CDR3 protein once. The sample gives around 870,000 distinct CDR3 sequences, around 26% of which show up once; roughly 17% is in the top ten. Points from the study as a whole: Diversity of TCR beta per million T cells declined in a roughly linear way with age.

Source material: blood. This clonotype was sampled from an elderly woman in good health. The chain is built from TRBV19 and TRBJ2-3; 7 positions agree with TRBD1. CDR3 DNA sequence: TGTGCCAGTAGTGACCTTCAGGGGGTGGCTAGCACAGATACGCAGTATTTT. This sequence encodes CASSDLQGVASTDTQYF.